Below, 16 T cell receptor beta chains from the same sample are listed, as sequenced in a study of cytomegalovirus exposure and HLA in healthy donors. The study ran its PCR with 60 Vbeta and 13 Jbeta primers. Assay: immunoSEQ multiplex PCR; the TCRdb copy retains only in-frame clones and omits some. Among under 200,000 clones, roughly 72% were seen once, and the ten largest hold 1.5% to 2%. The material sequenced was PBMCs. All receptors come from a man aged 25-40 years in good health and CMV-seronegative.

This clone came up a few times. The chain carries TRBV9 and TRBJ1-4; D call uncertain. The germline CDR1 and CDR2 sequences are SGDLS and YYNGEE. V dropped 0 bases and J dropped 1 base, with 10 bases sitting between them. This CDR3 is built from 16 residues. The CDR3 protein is CASSVDGQRTNEKLFF. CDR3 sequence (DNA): TGTGCCAGCAGCGTAGATGGTCAGCGAACTAATGAAAAACTGTTTTTT.

CDR3 residues: CASSRGQGATNEKLFF. The DNA of the CDR3 is TGTGCCAGCAGTCGGGGACAGGGGGCAACTAATGAAAAACTGTTTTTT. J is TRBJ1-4 and V is TRBV5-4; 11 bases are a match to TRBD1. The CDR3 spans 16 residues. V was clipped by 5 bases and J by 0 bases; unmatched bases: 3. Germline CDR1 and CDR2: SGHNT and YYREEE (reference sequence).

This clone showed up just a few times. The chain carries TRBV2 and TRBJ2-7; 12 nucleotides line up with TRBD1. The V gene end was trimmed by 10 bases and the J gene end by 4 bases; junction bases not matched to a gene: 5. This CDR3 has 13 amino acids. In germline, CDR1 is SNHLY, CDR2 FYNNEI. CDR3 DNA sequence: TGTGCCATGGGACAGGGGGCTTGGTACGAGCAGTACTTC. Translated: CAMGQGAWYEQYF.

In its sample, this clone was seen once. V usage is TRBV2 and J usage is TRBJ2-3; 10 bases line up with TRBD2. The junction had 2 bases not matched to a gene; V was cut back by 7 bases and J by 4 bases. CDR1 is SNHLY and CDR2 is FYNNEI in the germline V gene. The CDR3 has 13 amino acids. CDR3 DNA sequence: TGTGCCAGCAAAAGCGGGAGGGCAGATACGCAGTATTTT. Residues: CASKSGRADTQYF.

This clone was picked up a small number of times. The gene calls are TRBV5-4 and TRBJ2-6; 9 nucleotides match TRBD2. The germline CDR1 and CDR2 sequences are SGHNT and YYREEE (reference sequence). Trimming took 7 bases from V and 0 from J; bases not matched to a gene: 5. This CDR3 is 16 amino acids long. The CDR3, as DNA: TGTGCCAGCCGGGCGGGAGGGAGCTCTGGGGCCAACGTCCTGACTTTC. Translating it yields CASRAGGSSGANVLTF.

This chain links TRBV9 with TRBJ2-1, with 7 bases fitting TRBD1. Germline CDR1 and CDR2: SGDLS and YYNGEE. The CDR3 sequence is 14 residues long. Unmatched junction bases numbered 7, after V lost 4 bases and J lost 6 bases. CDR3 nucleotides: TGTGCCAGCAGCTCAATCGACAGGGCCAATGAGCAGTTCTTC. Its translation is CASSSIDRANEQFF.

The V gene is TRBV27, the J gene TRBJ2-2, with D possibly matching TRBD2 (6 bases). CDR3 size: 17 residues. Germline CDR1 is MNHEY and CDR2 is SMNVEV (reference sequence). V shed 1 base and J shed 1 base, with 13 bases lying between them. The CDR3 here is CASSLFYDGRNTGELFF. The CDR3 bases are TGTGCCAGCAGTTTATTTTATGACGGGAGGAACACCGGGGAGCTGTTTTTT.

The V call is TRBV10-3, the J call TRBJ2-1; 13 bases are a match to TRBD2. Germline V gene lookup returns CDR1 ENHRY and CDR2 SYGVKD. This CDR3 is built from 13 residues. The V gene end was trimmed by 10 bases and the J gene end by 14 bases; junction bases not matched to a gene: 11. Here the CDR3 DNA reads TGTGCCACACGACTAGCGGGAGGACCCGGGGAGTTCTTC. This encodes CATRLAGGPGEFF.

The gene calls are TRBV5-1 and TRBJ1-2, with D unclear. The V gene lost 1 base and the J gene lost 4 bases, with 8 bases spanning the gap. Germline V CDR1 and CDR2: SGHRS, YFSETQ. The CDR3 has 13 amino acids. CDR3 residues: CASSLSTSYGYTF. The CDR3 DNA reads TGCGCCAGCAGCTTGAGCACGAGCTATGGCTACACCTTC.

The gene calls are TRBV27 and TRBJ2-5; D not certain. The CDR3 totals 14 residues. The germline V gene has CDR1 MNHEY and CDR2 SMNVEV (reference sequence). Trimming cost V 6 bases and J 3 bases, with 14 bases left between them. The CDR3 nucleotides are TGTGCCAGCAGCCCCCAGGTGTGGGAAGAGACCCAGTACTTC. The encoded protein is CASSPQVWEETQYF.

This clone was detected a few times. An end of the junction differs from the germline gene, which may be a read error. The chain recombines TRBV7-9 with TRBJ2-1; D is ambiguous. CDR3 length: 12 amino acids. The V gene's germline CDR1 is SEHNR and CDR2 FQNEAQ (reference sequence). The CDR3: CSSTPGYNEQFF. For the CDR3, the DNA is TGTTCCAGCACCCCGGGTTACAATGAGCAGTTCTTC.

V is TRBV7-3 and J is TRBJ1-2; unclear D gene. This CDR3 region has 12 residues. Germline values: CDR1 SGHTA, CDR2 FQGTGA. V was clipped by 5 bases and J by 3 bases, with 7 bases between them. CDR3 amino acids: CASSAGDYGYTF. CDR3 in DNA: TGTGCCAGCAGCGCTGGAGACTATGGCTACACCTTC.

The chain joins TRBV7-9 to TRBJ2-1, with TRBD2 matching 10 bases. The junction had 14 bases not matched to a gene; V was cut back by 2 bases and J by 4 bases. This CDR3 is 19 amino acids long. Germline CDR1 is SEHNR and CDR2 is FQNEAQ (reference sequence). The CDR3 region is CASSLWFQASGRFYNEQFF. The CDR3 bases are TGTGCCAGCAGCTTATGGTTTCAGGCTAGCGGGAGATTTTACAATGAGCAGTTCTTC.

As DNA, the CDR3 is TGTGCCAGCAGCGCTAGACAGGCCCCGGGGTCACCCCTCCACTTT. Translation gives CASSARQAPGSPLHF. The gene calls are TRBV7-9 and TRBJ1-6, with D perhaps matching TRBD1 (6 bases). The CDR3 contains 15 residues. Per germline, CDR1 SEHNR and CDR2 FQNEAQ (reference sequence). V lost 5 bases and J 10 bases, leaving 18 bases between the germline ends. The entire variable domain, with the rest obtained from reference TRBV7-9 and TRBJ1-6, is as follows: DTGVSQNPRHKITKRGQNVTFRCDPISEHNRLYWYRQTLGQGPEFLTYFQNEAQLEKSRLLSDRFSAERPKGSFSTLEIQRTEQGDSAMYLCASSARQAPGSPLHFGNGTRLTVT.

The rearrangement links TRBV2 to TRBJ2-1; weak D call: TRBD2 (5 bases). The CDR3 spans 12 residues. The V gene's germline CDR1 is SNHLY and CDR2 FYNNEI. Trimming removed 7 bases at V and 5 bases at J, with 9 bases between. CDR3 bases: TGTGCCAGCATGCGGGCAGACAATGAGCAGTTCTTC. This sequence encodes CASMRADNEQFF.

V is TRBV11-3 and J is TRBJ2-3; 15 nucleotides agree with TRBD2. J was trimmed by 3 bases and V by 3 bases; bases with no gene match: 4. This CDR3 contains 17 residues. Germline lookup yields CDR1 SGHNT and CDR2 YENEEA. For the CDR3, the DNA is TGTGCCAGCAGCTTGGGGACTAGCGGGAGGAGGACAGATACGCAGTATTTT. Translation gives CASSLGTSGRRTDTQYF.